The entry below describes one T cell receptor beta chain. Its antigen specificity is not known. No per-base quality is available; no much larger clone lies one base away. Its CDR3 holds 15 amino acids, cysteine through phenylalanine. Only the CDR3 portion is preserved as DNA: 45 bases, with reading frame beginning at the first base. V is pruned by 2 bases and J by 3 bases, leaving 3 bases of the junction without a gene match. According to the germline V gene (reference sequence), CDR1 reads MNHEY and CDR2 reads SMNVEV. This specimen comes from a study of long-term antiretroviral therapy in people with HIV (dated by TCRdb to between 2021 and 2022). Concerning the study at large: The earliest samples were collected roughly a decade before the 2015 WHO recommendation for immediate ART, at a time when ART was usually postponed until CD4 counts fell. Whether ART initiation and durable HIV suppression were associated with changes in peripheral blood TRB repertoire composition and diversity was tested in a retrospective serial study. A total of 192 cryopreserved PBMC samples were contributed to the cohort by 30 adults with confirmed HIV infection, with samples collected serially over a mean of around 6 years (range 1-12). Of the 25 to 30 participants with HIV, 10 to 11 were female. Test extractions of a monoclonal T-cell line alongside 33 polyclonal samples showed no cross-contamination during QIAcube processing.

Points the paper makes about the study in general: CDR3 length ranges in HIV repertoires were narrower than in controls, and network structure suggested an antigen-experienced repertoire with only a slight naive shift after ART. Because cell numbers in pre-ART samples were limited, unsorted PBMC were profiled instead of sorted CD4+ and CD8+ T cells. No data were available on ART adherence, viral resistance or therapy changes, limiting inferences about post-ART repertoire changes. The samples span the years 2004 to 2017, and the ART regimens used at that time may not be as effective as current regimens. Expanded TRB clones identified before ART initiation dominated the repertoire at all time points, although this dominance fluctuated and declined in many PLHIV after ART. Owing to limited PBMC availability, only the TCR beta chain was sequenced, without alpha chain pairing. Starting ART was linked to a significant rise in TRB diversity, yet even after long-term ART the diversity remained significantly lower than in transplant donor controls.

To be included, a participant needed at least one PBMC sample from before ART initiation plus at least two post-ART samples. All participants with HIV were treated in the United States of America. Before DNA extraction, cryopreserved samples of roughly 1-10 million PBMC were thawed and washed. At the time of the earliest PBMC sample for each participant with HIV, ages ranged from roughly 23 to 55 years. Each participant contributed PBMC samples from 1-4 timepoints before ART initiation and 2-8 timepoints after ART initiation, with a median of 7 samples. For every participant, serial HIV viral load, CD4+ T-cell count, ART history and demographic data were obtained. Genomic DNA was extracted from unsorted PBMC with a Qiagen kit on a QIAcube, processed in batches of 12 samples. The immunoSEQ hsTCRB v3.0 assay was used at survey level resolution to sequence the TRB variable region. The target sequencing depth for TRB was roughly 40,000-50,000 T-cell genomes per sample. Pooled TRB libraries were sequenced on an Illumina MiSeq with a v3 150-cycle kit. On the authors' methods: Repertoire analysis was run in R within a reproducible Nextflow workflow that covered QC, data transformation and analysis. LymphoSeq2, an R package for exploring AIRR-Seq data, was used to implement the custom analyses. Several samples that produced fewer than 5000 total TRB sequences were removed, so 200 or so HIV repertoires were analyzed. Among the approximately 190 retained HIV repertoires, 59 were collected before ART initiation and 129 after ART initiation. Repertoires were downsampled to 5000 TRB nucleotide sequences, with summary statistics averaged over 100 downsampling iterations. TRB sequences were retained for analysis only if CDR3 regions of at least seven amino acids were present. Diversity was assessed using a clonality score derived from Shannon entropy and using the Gini coefficient. In the repertoire networks, any two of the top 5000 CDR3 amino acid sequences were linked whenever the two sequences differed by an edit distance of one. Antigen specificity groups and MHC restriction were predicted for TRB CDR3 amino acid sequences with GLIPH2. To flag known CMV, EBV, HIV or tissue antigen associations, CDR3 amino acid sequences were matched against VDJdb and McPAS-TCR. Pre-ART, post-ART and control groups were compared with Wilcoxon signed-rank tests and Holm-Bonferroni correction. Here the immuneACCESS table is served through TCRdb, limited to in-frame sequences with V and J called. Missing clones are a known gap in these copies; in checked studies unresolved V genes cover under half, and the rest lacks a known reason. That table is the source of V, J and clone size, and D and trimming were worked out from the DNA. For this sample the table gives some 29,000 clones, of which around 87% were detected only once. The top ten clonotypes cover roughly 4% of the sample.

The rearranged chain carries TRBV27 and TRBJ2-3; the junction holds 9 bases that match TRBD1. The sample was unsorted PBMCs, taken 0.5 years after starting antiretroviral therapy. This receptor was taken from a woman under 30 with HIV. The DNA reads TGTGCCAGCAGTTTAATGGGACAGGGTACAGATACGCAGTATTTT. This gives the protein CASSLMGQGTDTQYF.